This T cell receptor (beta chain) comes out of a study of cytomegalovirus exposure and HLA in healthy donors. The PCR contained 60 Vbeta and 13 Jbeta primers. Sequencing used immunoSEQ multiplex PCR; TCRdb keeps in-frame clones, though not all of them. The sample consists of about 120,000 clones, under 70% of them appearing once. Trimming left V 4 bases short and J 4 bases short, with 10 bases between. The CDR3 runs 13 residues. Germline CDR1 and CDR2: SEHNR and FQNEAQ (reference sequence). The material sequenced was PBMCs. The TCR comes from a man younger than 30 in good health and CMV-seronegative. The chain has TRBV7-9 and TRBJ1-2; a possible D gene is TRBD1 (5 bases). CDR3 in amino acids: CASSSRVGYGYTF. In DNA, the CDR3 is TGTGCCAGCAGCTCCAGGGTAGGCTATGGCTACACCTTC. Based on the CDR3 plus reference TRBV7-9 and TRBJ1-2, the full variable domain is DTGVSQNPRHKITKRGQNVTFRCDPISEHNRLYWYRQTLGQGPEFLTYFQNEAQLEKSRLLSDRFSAERPKGSFSTLEIQRTEQGDSAMYLCASSSRVGYGYTFGSGTRLTVV.